This TCR beta chain was sequenced in a study of cytomegalovirus exposure and HLA in healthy donors. Germline assignment: CDR1 WNHNN and CDR2 SYGVQD (reference sequence). V gave up 11 bases and J gave up 0 bases; unmatched junction bases: 11. There are 17 residues in the CDR3. Primers included in the PCR were 60 Vbeta and 13 Jbeta primers. Sequencing used immunoSEQ multiplex PCR; TCRdb keeps in-frame clones, though not all of them. The sample comprises approximately 160,000 clones, about 77% of which are singletons, and roughly 2.6% rests with the top ten. Study findings and constraints: Among donors in an Asian-associated ancestry cluster, a later analysis reportedly found fewer N-insertions than the approximately 700-donor mean. Later on, an analysis tied 15,000 to 20,000 TCR beta sequences to HLA alleles at 0.05 false discovery rate. Later work found that TCR association rates differed between HLA loci; DRB1 had the most and HLA-C the fewest. Testing in vitro showed three CMV-associated chains specific for CMV antigens.

On this clone itself: What it binds is not known.

The clonotype was recovered from a woman aged 40 to 49 in good health and CMV-seropositive. Material for sequencing was PBMCs. The rearrangement uses TRBV10-1 and TRBJ2-3, with 13 bases aligning to TRBD2. The CDR3: CASSSGTSGTSTDTQYF. The CDR3 region has the DNA TGCGCCTCCTCCTCCGGGACTAGCGGGACTAGCACAGATACGCAGTATTTT.